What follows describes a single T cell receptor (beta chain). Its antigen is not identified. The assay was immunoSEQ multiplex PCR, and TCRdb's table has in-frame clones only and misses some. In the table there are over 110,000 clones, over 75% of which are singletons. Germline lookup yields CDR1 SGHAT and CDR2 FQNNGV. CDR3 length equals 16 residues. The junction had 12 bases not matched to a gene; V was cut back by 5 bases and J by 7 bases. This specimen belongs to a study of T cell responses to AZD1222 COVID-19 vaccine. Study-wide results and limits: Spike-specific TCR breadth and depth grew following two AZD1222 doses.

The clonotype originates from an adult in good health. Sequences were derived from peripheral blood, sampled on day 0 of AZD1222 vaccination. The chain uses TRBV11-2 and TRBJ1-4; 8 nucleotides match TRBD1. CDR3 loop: CASSSTTGAGAEKLFF. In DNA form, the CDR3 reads TGTGCCAGCAGCAGTACGACAGGGGCGGGGGCTGAAAAACTGTTTTTT. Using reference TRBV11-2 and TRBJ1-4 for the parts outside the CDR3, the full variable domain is EAGVAQSPRYKIIEKRQSVAFWCNPISGHATLYWYQQILGQGPKLLIQFQNNGVVDDSQLPKDRFSAERLKGVDSTLKIQPAKLEDSAVYLCASSSTTGAGAEKLFFGSGTQLSVL.